This T cell receptor (beta chain) is from a study of neurological immune-mediated disorders. Study-wide results and caveats: Falling below healthy controls, multiple sclerosis showed the least TCR clonal expansion, while HTLV-1-associated myelopathy showed the most.

MiXCR was run by TCRdb on the 5' RACE reads, yielding one entry per CDR3 protein. The sample records 70,000 or so distinct CDR3 sequences, more than 3% being singletons. The CDR3 is made up of 14 amino acids. V lost 3 bases and J 4 bases, leaving 11 bases between the germline ends. Per the germline V gene, CDR1 is SGHTA and CDR2 is FQGNSA. This clonotype was counted ten times or more. The antigen is undetermined. The chain has TRBV7-2 and TRBJ2-3; TRBD2 is a possible D gene (5 bases). The sequencing sample was made of PBMCs. The receptor comes from a woman between 45 and 65 years old with multiple sclerosis. This chain's CDR3 is CASSFEGTSDTQYF. Written as DNA, the CDR3 is TGTGCCAGCAGCTTTGAGGGTACATCAGATACGCAGTATTTT.